This T cell receptor beta chain stems from a study of shared clonotypes between healthy human individuals. This CDR3 spans 15 amino acids. From germline, CDR1 is SGHRS and CDR2 YFSETQ. With 6 bases clipped from V and 0 bases from J, the junction kept 7 bases outside the gene matches. The test was conducted at deep level. Sorted-subset replicate PCRs used 200 ng DNA, tens of thousands of T cell genomes. Here immunoSEQ multiplex PCR was the method, and the copy in TCRdb shows in-frame clones only, minus some. This table has some 380,000 clones, 96% appearing once. This chain connects TRBV5-1 to TRBJ2-3; 7 bases are a match to TRBD2. What was sequenced was memory CD8+ T cells sorted from blood. Subset: CD45RO+ cells pooled with CCR7-negative TemRA cells. The sequence derives from a man under 40 in good health. The CDR3 DNA sequence: TGCGCCAGCACTTCAGCGGGAAGGAGCACAGATACGCAGTATTTT. Residues: CASTSAGRSTDTQYF.